This entry lists 26 T cell receptor beta chains sequenced from one sample in a study of blood T cells in healthy people across ages. With a J-beta primer mix and a sample-barcoded 5' primer, a second PCR ran about 7 to 12 cycles. TCRdb reanalysed the 5' RACE reads using MiXCR and keeps one entry per CDR3 protein. The data show around 900,000 distinct CDR3 sequences, with roughly 47% seen just once and about a fifth held by the top ten. Sequenced material: blood. The receptors were sampled from a woman aged 60-75 years in good health.

V usage is TRBV30 and J usage is TRBJ2-6; 10 nucleotides line up with TRBD1. The length of the CDR3 is 18 residues. V dropped 3 bases and J dropped 1; count of bases not matched to a gene: 9. The germline V gene encodes CDR1 GTSNPN and CDR2 SVGIG (reference sequence). The CDR3 sequence: CAWRAPGQGSSGANVLTF. The CDR3 nucleotides read TGTGCCTGGAGGGCTCCGGGACAGGGGTCGTCTGGGGCCAACGTCCTGACTTTC.

The chain couples TRBV29-1 to TRBJ2-5; possibly TRBD2 for D (7 bases). The V gene lost 7 bases and the J gene lost 4 bases, with 13 bases spanning the gap. Germline-derived CDR1 and CDR2 are SQVTM and ANQGSEA. The CDR3 has 12 residues. CDR3 nucleotides: TGCAGCGGCGAGGGGGAGGGAGAGACCCAGTACTTC. Translation: CSGEGEGETQYF.

The gene calls are TRBV28 and TRBJ2-3; D may be TRBD1 or TRBD2 (5 bases each). V was trimmed by 8 bases and J by 2 bases, leaving 14 bases between them. The CDR3 sequence is 14 residues long. Germline lookup yields CDR1 MDHEN and CDR2 SYDVKM. This CDR3 is CASRPGRNTDTQYF. For the CDR3, the DNA is TGTGCCAGCCGACCGGGACGGAACACAGATACGCAGTATTTT.

This sequence joins TRBV28 and TRBJ2-1; 12 positions match TRBD2. CDR1 MDHEN and CDR2 SYDVKM come from the germline V gene. The V and J ends lost 5 bases and 8 bases, in that order; junction bases with no gene match: 7. The CDR3 runs to 15 residues. The chain's CDR3 is CASSARLAGAYEQFF. CDR3 DNA: TGTGCCAGCAGTGCCCGACTAGCGGGAGCCTATGAGCAGTTCTTC. Drawing the rest from reference TRBV28 and TRBJ2-1, the complete variable domain is DVKVTQSSRYLVKRTGEKVFLECVQDMDHENMFWYRQDPGLGLRLIYFSYDVKMKEKGDIPEGYSVSREKKERFSLILESASTNQTSMYLCASSARLAGAYEQFFGPGTRLTVL.

The chain joins TRBV15 to TRBJ2-5; 9 nucleotides line up with TRBD1. The DNA end is more similar to TRBJ2-7, so the J call may be wrong. CDR1 and CDR2 from the germline V gene are LNHNV and YYDKDF (reference sequence). CDR3 length equals 16 residues. The DNA of the CDR3 is TGTGCCACCAGCAGAGGGTGGACAGGGGCCAACTACGAGCAGTACTTC. The encoded protein is CATSRGWTGANYEQYF.

V is TRBV20-1 and J is TRBJ2-1; the match to TRBD2 covers 9 bases. There are 15 residues in the CDR3. Germline trimming cut 3 bases from V and 9 bases from J; bases unmatched to any gene: 12. CDR1 is DFQATT, CDR2 SNEGSKA, per germline (reference sequence). CDR3 loop: CSASGGRDIYGEQFF. CDR3 bases: TGCAGTGCTAGCGGCGGGAGGGATATTTACGGTGAGCAGTTCTTC.

This clonotype came up many times. V usage is TRBV5-1 and J usage is TRBJ2-1; the D gene is possibly TRBD2 (6 bases). The CDR3 contains 15 residues. The germline V and J ends were trimmed by 3 bases and 0 bases, with 10 bases remaining between them. The V gene's germline CDR1 is SGHRS and CDR2 YFSETQ. DNA of the CDR3: TGCGCCAGCAGCTACCGGGAGTCCTCCTACAATGAGCAGTTCTTC. Amino acids: CASSYRESSYNEQFF.

This rearrangement joins TRBV9 to TRBJ1-2; TRBD1 aligns across 7 bases. The CDR3 contains 15 residues. Germline trimming cut 3 bases from V and 4 bases from J; bases unmatched to any gene: 9. Germline CDR1 SGDLS, CDR2 YYNGEE. CDR3 in DNA: TGTGCCAGCAGCGCCCACAGGGACAGCCTCTATGGCTACACCTTC. This codes for CASSAHRDSLYGYTF. The whole variable domain, filled in from reference TRBV9 and TRBJ1-2, reads DSGVTQTPKHLITATGQRVTLRCSPRSGDLSVYWYQQSLDQGLQFLIQYYNGEERAKGNILERFSAQQFPDLHSELNLSSLELGDSALYFCASSAHRDSLYGYTFGSGTRLTVV.

On this clonotype: A clone one base away is much larger, so this may be a read error. This sequence joins TRBV7-2 and TRBJ2-1, with TRBD1 matching 9 bases. The J call could be wrong; TRBJ2-7 is a better fit for the DNA end. CDR3 length: 18 amino acids. Germline CDR1 reads SGHTA; CDR2 reads FQGNSA. For the CDR3, the DNA is TGTGCCAGCAGCTCAAGCTTAAACCCATGGACAGGGGACAATGAGCAGTACTTC. Its protein is CASSSSLNPWTGDNEQYF.

This clonotype has more than one count but fewer than ten. This chain connects TRBV4-1 to TRBJ2-4; 8 bases agree with TRBD2. After removal of 0 bases from V and 0 bases from J, the junction contained 10 bases not matched to a gene. The CDR3 covers 19 residues. CDR1 and CDR2 from the germline V gene are MGHRA and YSYEKL. CDR3 sequence: CASSQDGTSGLLAKNIQYF. CDR3 nucleotide sequence: TGCGCCAGCAGCCAAGATGGAACTAGCGGTTTACTAGCCAAAAACATTCAGTACTTC.

V is TRBV28 and J is TRBJ2-2, with D possibly matching TRBD1 (6 bases). This CDR3 is 19 amino acids long. CDR1 and CDR2 (germline): MDHEN, SYDVKM. Trimming stripped 2 bases from V and 3 bases from J, with 22 bases between. The CDR3 bases are TGTGCCAGCAGTTTAGAGGTTTCAAGGGGGATGTTGGACACCGGGGAGCTGTTTTTT. Translated: CASSLEVSRGMLDTGELFF.

The J gene is TRBJ2-2, the V gene TRBV3-1; D is possibly TRBD2 (5 bases). Trimming took off 4 bases at V and 7 bases at J, with 13 bases between the two ends. The germline gives CDR1 LGHDT, CDR2 YNNKEL (reference sequence). This CDR3 spans 14 amino acids. The chain's CDR3 is CASSPGRLSGELFF. CDR3 bases: TGTGCCAGCAGCCCGGGAAGGCTAAGCGGGGAGCTGTTTTTT.

This chain connects TRBV15 to TRBJ2-7; D uncertain. V lost 4 bases to trimming and J lost 7 bases, with 11 bases between them. The CDR3 consists of 12 residues. Per germline, CDR1 LNHNV and CDR2 YYDKDF (reference sequence). CDR3 DNA: TGTGCCACCAGCATCGGCTCGACGGAGCAGTACTTC. Translating it yields CATSIGSTEQYF.

This clonotype was found a few times. This chain joins TRBV3-1 and TRBJ2-7, with TRBD2 matching 8 bases. V lost 0 bases and J lost 6; bases outside the gene matches: 10. The CDR3 runs 16 residues. CDR1 is LGHDT and CDR2 is YNNKEL in the germline V gene (reference sequence). CDR3 protein: CASSQDQPGTRSEQYF. The CDR3 DNA reads as TGTGCCAGCAGCCAAGATCAACCCGGGACTAGGAGCGAGCAGTACTTC.

The chain links TRBV21-1 to TRBJ2-7; the table's D call of TRBD1 was not tested on the DNA. TRBV21-1 is flagged as a pseudogene. The CDR3 has 15 residues. The CDR3 DNA reads as TGTGCCAGCCGCCCCCTCTCCGGGAATAGCTACGAGCAGTACTTC. This codes for CASRPLSGNSYEQYF.

The chain carries TRBV25-1 and TRBJ1-5; D call uncertain. V was shortened by 8 bases and J by 0 bases, with 11 bases between the two germline ends. The CDR3 is 14 amino acids. Germline lookup yields CDR1 MGHDK and CDR2 SYGVNS. The CDR3 spells CASPGQASNQPQHF. DNA for the CDR3: TGTGCCAGCCCTGGGCAGGCTAGCAATCAGCCCCAGCATTTT.

This clonotype has only a few counts. The V gene is TRBV29-1, the J gene TRBJ2-1; 8 positions match TRBD1. V shed 6 bases and J 5 bases; nucleotides not matched to a gene: 9. Germline assignment: CDR1 SQVTM and CDR2 ANQGSEA. This CDR3 is 14 amino acids long. The CDR3 bases are TGCAGCGTACTCTCCGGGACAGGCAACAATGAGCAGTTCTTC. It translates to CSVLSGTGNNEQFF.

About this clonotype itself: The junction departs from the called germline gene at one end, perhaps through a read error. CDR3 DNA: TGCGCCAGCAGTGACGCGGGATTGGGCTACAATGAGCAGTTCTTC. It is translated as CASSDAGLGYNEQFF. The chain joins TRBV6-1 to TRBJ2-1, with D maybe TRBD2 (6 bases). CDR1 is MNHNS, CDR2 SASEGT, per germline. The CDR3 is 15 amino acids.

Only a few counts were recorded for this clonotype. The chain has TRBV7-6 and TRBJ2-5, with D perhaps given as TRBD1 or TRBD2 (5 bases each). The CDR3 has 14 residues. The V end was cut by 5 bases, the J end by 4 bases, with 14 bases between. Germline V CDR1 and CDR2: SGHVS, FNYEAQ. The CDR3 DNA reads as TGTGCCAGCAGCCCATCGGGACGGTCAGAGACCCAGTACTTC. Translating gives CASSPSGRSETQYF.

The chain is built from TRBV4-2 and TRBJ2-3, with TRBD2 matching over 9 bases. Germline V gene sequence: CDR1 LGHNA, CDR2 YNFKEQ. The CDR3 covers 17 residues. V trimming: 2 bases; J trimming: 3 bases; junction bases outside the gene matches: 9. The CDR3 DNA sequence: TGTGCCAGCAGCCAAAGGCTGGTGACTAGCGGAACAGATACGCAGTATTTT. This gives the protein CASSQRLVTSGTDTQYF.

This clonotype was recorded at least ten times. This rearrangement joins TRBV10-3 to TRBJ2-7; 9 bases align to TRBD2. V lost 10 bases, J lost 6 bases, and 4 bases stayed unmatched. Germline CDR1 reads ENHRY; CDR2 reads SYGVKD. The CDR3 has 11 residues. CDR3 region: CATQREAEQYF. The CDR3 DNA reads as TGTGCCACACAGCGGGAGGCCGAGCAGTACTTC.

J is TRBJ2-3 and V is TRBV5-1; no definite D call. Germline lookup yields CDR1 SGHRS and CDR2 YFSETQ. Between the trimmed V and J ends, which lost 3 bases and 4 bases, there was a span of 12 bases. CDR3 length equals 14 residues. The CDR3 loop reads CASSSLGPPDTQYF. The CDR3 nucleotides read TGCGCCAGCAGCTCCTTAGGACCTCCAGATACGCAGTATTTT.

This clonotype was observed a handful of times. The gene calls are TRBV25-1 and TRBJ2-7, with unresolved D. The CDR3 totals 15 residues. The V gene lost 4 bases and the J gene lost 4 bases, with 17 bases spanning the gap. CDR1 and CDR2 (germline): MGHDK, SYGVNS. CDR3 loop: CASSVSIDGQYEQYF. In nucleotides, the CDR3 is TGTGCCAGCAGTGTCTCCATAGACGGGCAATACGAGCAGTACTTC.

The chain has TRBV6-5 and TRBJ2-1; 8 bases are shared with TRBD2. The CDR3 covers 15 residues. The germline CDR1 and CDR2 sequences are MNHEY and SVGAGI. The trim removed 6 bases at V and 13 bases at J, leaving 17 bases unmatched. The CDR3 protein is CASRPWTSRQETQFF. In DNA form, the CDR3 reads TGTGCCAGCAGGCCCTGGACTAGCAGACAAGAGACCCAGTTCTTC.

In this sample, this clonotype turned up many times. This chain connects TRBV7-2 to TRBJ2-7; D might be TRBD1 or TRBD2, each matching 5 bases. The CDR3 totals 12 residues. V lost 2 bases, J lost 6 bases, and 8 bases lay in between. Germline-derived CDR1 and CDR2 are SGHTA and FQGNSA. The CDR3: CASSLRGVEQYF. In DNA, the CDR3 is TGTGCCAGCAGCTTACGAGGGGTCGAGCAGTACTTC. Full variable domain (outside the CDR3, taken from reference TRBV7-2 and TRBJ2-7): GAGVSQSPSNKVTEKGKDVELRCDPISGHTALYWYRQSLGQGLEFLIYFQGNSAPDKSGLPSDRFSAERTGGSVSTLTIQRTQQEDSAVYLCASSLRGVEQYFGPGTRLTVT.

The chain links TRBV4-3 to TRBJ2-3, with TRBD1 matching 7 bases. The length of the CDR3 is 17 residues. Germline lookup yields CDR1 LGHNA and CDR2 YSLEER. The trim removed 1 base at V and 2 bases at J, leaving 9 bases unmatched. CDR3 region: CASSQGGGGFHTDTQYF. Written as DNA, the CDR3 is TGCGCCAGCAGCCAAGGAGGGGGCGGGTTCCACACAGATACGCAGTATTTT.